This entry is about one T cell receptor beta chain. Its cognate antigen has yet to be identified. No much larger clone exists at a distance of one base, and base qualities are not known. The source of the sample is a study of cytomegalovirus exposure and HLA in healthy donors (dated 2017 in TCRdb). Background on the whole study: According to a later analysis, one platform produced both the roughly 110 validation repertoires and the roughly 660 repertoires of the first cohort. The study aimed to test whether cataloging public T cell receptors could reveal signatures of past pathogen exposure. In addition to the first cohort of approximately 670 subjects, a separate validation cohort of 100 to 150 different subjects was used. To predict cytomegalovirus infection status, the study brought together high-throughput TCR immunosequencing, statistical association of individual TCRs with disease status, and machine learning.

To prepare the library, the immunoSEQ multiplex PCR assay was applied. Regarding the original processing steps: A statistical classification framework was developed to diagnose cytomegalovirus status using the catalog of TCR beta chain sequences. The source is immuneACCESS, and TCRdb retained only in-frame sequences with V and J called. Part of the clones is not carried over; for the studies checked, unresolved V genes explain less than half of this, and the remainder is unexplained. From that table come the V and J calls and clone size; the DNA was used to work out D and trimming. The sample yields tens of thousands of clones; about 97% were counted once. Around 1.5% of the sample is held by the ten biggest clonotypes. The donors belonged to the validation cohort of 120 subjects, which was separate from the approximately 700-subject first cohort. What the study reported, not specific to this receptor: The classifier was reported to diagnose cytomegalovirus status with high specificity and sensitivity in both the original and validation cohorts. Most TCR sequences were seen in very few donors, while some public TCRs were found in many individuals. It was suggested by the authors that the approach could potentially be generalized to other disease states and immunological phenotypes. The study gave a list of under 200 TCR beta chains associated with cytomegalovirus. A later analysis found that TCRs clustered in the first cohort also tended to co-occur in the 95 to 150 validation repertoires, with roughly 95% of cluster scores above 0. In vitro tests confirmed that a few of the cytomegalovirus-associated TCR beta chains recognize cytomegalovirus antigens. A later analysis had no HLA typing for the validation cohort, so co-occurrence there was scored across all 130 or so repertoires.

The TCR sequence derives from a woman aged 18 to 35 in good health and CMV-seropositive. Material: PBMCs.

The CDR3 region: CASSFSAGVGEQYF. The bases read TGTGCCAGCAGTTTTTCAGCGGGAGTTGGAGAGCAGTACTTC. The V and J segments used are TRBV28 and TRBJ2-7, and TRBD2 aligns with 8 junction nucleotides. The junction shows trimming of 3 bases on V and 7 bases on J, and the gene matches do not reach 8 bases of it. The CDR3 measures 14 amino acids from cysteine to phenylalanine. Only the CDR3 region is kept as DNA, spanning 42 bases read in frame from base 1. CDR1 is given as MDHEN and CDR2 as SYDVKM, both from the germline V gene.